A selection of T cell receptor beta chains follows, all from one sample in a study of CD8+ T cells in alopecia areata. The table came from immunoSEQ multiplex PCR; TCRdb's copy has only in-frame clones and leaves some out. The table lists about 280,000 clones, nearly 60% of them singletons. The sequencing here drew on CD4+ T cells sorted from blood, taken at week 24, from a patient treated with tofacitinib. The receptors were gathered from a human donor with alopecia areata. Each CDR3 is given with its conserved first and last residue. Fields, in order: J gene, V gene, D gene, clone size, CDR3 DNA, CDR3 protein. The D gene is left open where the match is weak. Not all rows give a size; the values are once, few, many and, for expanded clones, a class.

>TRBJ2-3|TRBV4-3|.|.
TGCGCCAGCAGCCAATATACTGGCAGGGCGCCAGGGTATTTT
CASSQYTGRAPGYF
>TRBJ2-7|TRBV28|TRBD1|.
TGTGCCAGCAGTAGGACAGGCTCCTACGAGCAGTACTTC
CASSRTGSYEQYF
>TRBJ1-1|TRBV7-6|.|.
TGTGCCAGCAGCCCCCGGATGAACACTGAAGCTTTCTTT
CASSPRMNTEAFF
>TRBJ2-3|TRBV18|.|.
TGTGCCAGCTCACCCGATCAACGGGATACGCAGTATTTT
CASSPDQRDTQYF
>TRBJ2-7|TRBV5-1|TRBD1|few
TGCGCCAGCAGCTCCCGCCGGGACAGGGGGGACGAGCAGTACTTC
CASSSRRDRGDEQYF
>TRBJ1-1|TRBV29-1|.|.
TGCAGCGTTGCCACAGGAACATGGGGGACTGAAGCTTTCTTT
CSVATGTWGTEAFF
>TRBJ1-1|TRBV10-3|.|.
TGTGCCATCAGTGAGAAATTTGACACTGAAGCTTTCTTT
CAISEKFDTEAFF
>TRBJ1-1|TRBV29-1|.|.
TGCAGCGTTGTTTCGGGAACACGGGCAACTGAAGCTTTCTTT
CSVVSGTRATEAFF
>TRBJ1-2|TRBV12-5|.|few
TGTGCTAGTGCCACCCCCAGGGCGTATGGCTACACCTTC
CASATPRAYGYTF
>TRBJ2-7|TRBV7-9|TRBD1|.
TGTGCCAGCAGCTTGGACAGGGGGACCTACGAGCAGTACTTC
CASSLDRGTYEQYF